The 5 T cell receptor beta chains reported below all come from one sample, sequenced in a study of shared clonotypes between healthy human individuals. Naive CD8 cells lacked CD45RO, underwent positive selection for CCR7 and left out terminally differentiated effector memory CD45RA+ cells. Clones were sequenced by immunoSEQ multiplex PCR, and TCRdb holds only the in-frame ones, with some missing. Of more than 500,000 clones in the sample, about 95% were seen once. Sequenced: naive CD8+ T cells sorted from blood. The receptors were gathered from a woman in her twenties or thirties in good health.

CDR3 sequence reads: CASSPRQGTNEKLFF. CDR3 nucleotides: TGTGCCAGCAGCCCCCGGCAGGGGACTAATGAAAAACTGTTTTTT. The J gene is TRBJ1-4, the V gene TRBV7-9, with a tentative D call TRBD1 (6 bases). The CDR3 loop spans 15 amino acids. The ends were cut back, 5 bases at V and 2 bases at J, with 12 bases in the middle. The germline V gene has CDR1 SEHNR and CDR2 FQNEAQ (reference sequence).

The CDR3, as DNA: TGTGCCAGCAGGCCCCCCCTTCGGCGGGAGGACAATGAGCAGTTCTTC. It is translated as CASRPPLRREDNEQFF. This chain uses TRBV28 with TRBJ2-1; the match to TRBD2 covers 8 bases. The CDR3 has 16 amino acids. Germline V gene sequence: CDR1 MDHEN, CDR2 SYDVKM. Trimming at V came to 6 bases and at J to 5 bases, leaving 12 bases not matched to a gene.

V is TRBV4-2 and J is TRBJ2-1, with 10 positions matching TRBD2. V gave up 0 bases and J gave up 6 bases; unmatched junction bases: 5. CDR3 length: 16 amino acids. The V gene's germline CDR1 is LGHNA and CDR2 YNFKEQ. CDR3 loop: CASSQDLAGAPNEQFF. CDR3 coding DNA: TGTGCCAGCAGCCAAGATCTAGCGGGAGCCCCCAATGAGCAGTTCTTC.

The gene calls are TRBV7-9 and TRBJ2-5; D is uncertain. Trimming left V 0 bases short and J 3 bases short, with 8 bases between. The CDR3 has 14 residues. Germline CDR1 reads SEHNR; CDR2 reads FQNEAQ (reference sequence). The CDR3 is CASSLASRKETQYF. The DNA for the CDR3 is TGTGCCAGCAGCTTAGCTTCCCGTAAAGAGACCCAGTACTTC.

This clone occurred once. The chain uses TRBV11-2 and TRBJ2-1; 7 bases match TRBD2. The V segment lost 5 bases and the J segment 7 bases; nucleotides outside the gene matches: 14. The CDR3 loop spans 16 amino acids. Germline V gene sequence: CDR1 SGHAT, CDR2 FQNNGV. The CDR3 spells CASSRTPSGGGNEQFF. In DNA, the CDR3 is TGTGCCAGCAGCCGAACCCCTAGCGGAGGAGGGAATGAGCAGTTCTTC.